This TCR beta chain was captured by sequencing in a study of control samples from healthy donors and cancer patients. Germline V gene lookup returns CDR1 SGHNT and CDR2 YYREEE (reference sequence). With 4 bases clipped from V and 0 bases from J, the junction kept 6 bases outside the gene matches. The CDR3 totals 16 residues. Using immunoSEQ multiplex PCR, the repertoire was profiled, and TCRdb retains in-frame clones only, with some absent. The sample yields 210,000 or so clones, approximately 90% seen once. The chain joins TRBV5-4 to TRBJ2-2; 7 nucleotides align to TRBD2. The clonotype comes from a young man in good health. The sample was blood. CDR3 sequence: CASSPEAGTNTGELFF. The CDR3 nucleotides are TGTGCCAGCAGCCCTGAAGCGGGGACGAACACCGGGGAGCTGTTTTTT.